The rows below give T cell receptor beta chains drawn from one sample of a study of blood T cell repertoires in COVID-19. Produced via immunoSEQ multiplex PCR; TCRdb's table is partial and in-frame only. The table has around 120,000 clones, about 74% seen once; the top ten hold roughly 6%. Sequencing was done on a sample of peripheral blood. Receptor source: a man between 65 and 79 years old with acute or convalescent COVID-19. Each CDR3 is given with its conserved first and last residue. Each record gives: V gene, J gene, D gene, clone size, CDR3 protein, CDR3 DNA. A D gene is named only where the DNA matches it firmly. Clone size is stated in some rows and not others, as once, few, many or a class when expanded.

TRBV19	TRBJ2-3	TRBD2	NA	CASSRPPSGGAKDTQYF	TGTGCCAGTAGTAGACCCCCTAGCGGGGGGGCGAAGGATACGCAGTATTTT
TRBV4-3	TRBJ1-4	TRBD1	few	CASSQGQGLGKLFF	TGCGCCAGCAGCCAAGGACAGGGGCTTGGGAAACTGTTTTTT
TRBV7-2	TRBJ2-5	TRBD2	NA	CASSLSGRETQYF	TGTGCCAGCAGCCTGAGCGGGAGGGAGACCCAGTACTTC
TRBV4-1	TRBJ2-3	NA	NA	CASSQDGRGASTDTQYF	TGCGCCAGCAGCCAAGATGGACGGGGGGCTAGCACAGATACGCAGTATTTT
TRBV7-3	TRBJ2-6	TRBD2	NA	CASSWRLAGAPGANVLTF	TGTGCCAGCAGCTGGCGACTAGCGGGAGCGCCCGGGGCCAACGTCCTGACTTTC
TRBV9	TRBJ2-5	TRBD1	once	CASSPQGMGTQYF	TGTGCCAGCAGCCCACAGGGGATGGGGACCCAGTACTTC
TRBV19	TRBJ1-1	NA	NA	CASSTSGVGTEAFF	TGTGCCAGTAGTACCTCCGGGGTGGGTACTGAAGCTTTCTTT
TRBV5-4	TRBJ2-1	NA	NA	CASSRDSPSYNEQFF	TGTGCCAGCAGCAGGGACTCCCCCTCCTACAATGAGCAGTTCTTC
TRBV7-3	TRBJ1-2	NA	NA	CASSQLSGINYGYTF	TGTGCCAGCAGCCAACTCTCAGGGATTAACTATGGCTACACCTTC
TRBV29-1	TRBJ1-1	NA	once	CSVDRDNMNTEAFF	TGCAGCGTGGACCGGGACAACATGAACACTGAAGCTTTCTTT
TRBV5-1	TRBJ1-4	NA	NA	CASSLVQASWNEKLFF	TGCGCCAGCAGCTTGGTACAGGCAAGCTGGAATGAAAAACTGTTTTTT
TRBV28	TRBJ1-2	TRBD1	NA	CASGDRGYGYTF	TGTGCCAGTGGGGACAGAGGCTATGGCTACACCTTC
TRBV6-6	TRBJ2-7	NA	few	CATGSESYEQYF	TGTGCCACCGGGAGCGAGTCCTACGAGCAGTACTTC
TRBV24-1	TRBJ2-3	NA	NA	CATQSYTDTQYF	TGTGCCACACAGAGCTACACAGATACGCAGTATTTT
TRBV9	TRBJ2-7	TRBD2	NA	CASSPQRSGGAEQYF	TGTGCCAGCAGCCCCCAGCGGTCGGGAGGCGCCGAGCAGTACTTC
TRBV4-1	TRBJ2-7	TRBD1	NA	CASSPTTGPYEQYF	TGCGCCAGCAGCCCAACGACAGGGCCCTACGAGCAGTACTTC
TRBV24-1	TRBJ2-7	NA	once	CATSDGRNPYEQYF	TGTGCCACCAGTGATGGGAGGAATCCCTACGAGCAGTACTTC
TRBV7-9	TRBJ1-1	NA	many	CASSPIRGRNTEAFF	TGTGCCAGCAGCCCCATCAGGGGTAGGAACACTGAAGCTTTCTTT
TRBV7-9	TRBJ2-7	NA	few	CASSLAGEQYF	TGTGCCAGCAGCTTAGCCGGCGAGCAGTACTTC
TRBV10-1	TRBJ2-3	TRBD1	few	CANIPGTGLTDTQYF	TGCGCCAACATCCCCGGGACAGGGTTGACAGATACGCAGTATTTT
TRBV19	TRBJ2-7	NA	NA	CASSIYGGGNFYEQYF	TGTGCCAGTAGTATCTACGGGGGTGGGAATTTCTACGAGCAGTACTTC
TRBV18	TRBJ2-1	NA	NA	CASSTSYHNELTGQFF	TGTGCCAGCTCTACCTCCTACCACAATGAGCTCACAGGACAGTTCTTC